Presented here are 26 T cell receptor beta chains from one specimen sequenced in a study of blood T cell repertoires in COVID-19. Data came from immunoSEQ multiplex PCR; TCRdb stores just in-frame clones and leaves some out. Among hundreds of thousands of clones, around nine tenths were seen once, and the ten largest hold roughly 9.4%. Sequenced: PBMCs or T cells enriched from blood (not recorded which). These receptors all come from a woman between 45 and 65 years old who had recovered from COVID-19.

This chain joins TRBV19 and TRBJ1-5; D is unresolved. CDR1 is LNHDA, CDR2 SQIVND, per germline (reference sequence). The V gene lost 3 bases and the J gene lost 0 bases, with 18 bases spanning the gap. CDR3 length equals 18 residues. This CDR3 reads CASSIRPVTDYSNQPQHF. The CDR3 coding sequence is TGTGCCAGTAGTATTCGGCCCGTTACCGACTATAGCAATCAGCCCCAGCATTTT.

This chain uses TRBV13 with TRBJ1-1, with D tentatively TRBD1 (5 bases). Germline V CDR1 and CDR2: PRHDT, FYEKMQ (reference sequence). The CDR3 is 16 amino acids. V lost 6 bases to trimming and J lost 3 bases, with 20 bases between them. In DNA, the CDR3 is TGTGCCAGCAGACCTTTTTGGGACGGGAGAGACACTGAAGCTTTCTTT. Translating gives CASRPFWDGRDTEAFF.

The chain joins TRBV5-1 to TRBJ2-3; no firm D call. This CDR3 has 13 amino acids. Trimming stripped 0 bases from V and 8 bases from J, with 10 bases between. Germline V CDR1 and CDR2: SGHRS, YFSETQ. DNA for the CDR3: TGCGCCAGCAGCTTGGTCCTCTCGGGTACGCAGTATTTT. Translation: CASSLVLSGTQYF.

With respect to this clone: Different DNA sequences within this sample yield the same CDR3. The chain couples TRBV7-9 to TRBJ2-7; TRBD2 matches 9 bases. The CDR3 sequence is 14 residues long. Trimming took 7 bases from V and 3 from J; bases not matched to a gene: 7. Germline V gene data show CDR1 as SEHNR and CDR2 as FQNEAQ (reference sequence). CDR3 protein: CASNLGAGGYEQYF. CDR3 bases: TGTGCCAGCAACTTGGGAGCGGGGGGCTACGAGCAGTACTTC.

This chain uses TRBV7-9 with TRBJ1-2; 7 bases fit TRBD1. CDR3 length: 13 amino acids. CDR1 is SEHNR and CDR2 is FQNEAQ in the germline V gene (reference sequence). With 6 bases clipped from V and 8 bases from J, the junction kept 9 bases outside the gene matches. The CDR3 protein is CASRYGTGDGYTF. CDR3 nucleotides: TGTGCCAGCAGATACGGAACAGGGGACGGCTACACCTTC.

The chain employs TRBV20-1 and TRBJ1-1; 7 positions match TRBD1. Germline V gene lookup returns CDR1 DFQATT and CDR2 SNEGSKA (reference sequence). This CDR3 is 11 amino acids long. With 4 bases clipped from V and 7 bases from J, the junction kept 3 bases outside the gene matches. This CDR3 reads CSAMDRSEAFF. The CDR3 bases are TGCAGTGCTATGGACAGGAGTGAAGCTTTCTTT.

The CDR3 region is CASSPRVRAGANVLTF. Here the CDR3 DNA reads TGTGCCAGCTCACCACGGGTGAGGGCTGGGGCCAACGTCCTGACTTTC. V usage is TRBV18 and J usage is TRBJ2-6; D might be TRBD2 (5 bases). This CDR3 has 16 residues. V lost 1 base and J 2 bases, leaving 9 bases between the germline ends. CDR1 is KGHSH and CDR2 is LQKENI in the germline V gene.

This clone was observed a few times. For the CDR3, the DNA is TGTGCCAGCAGTGAGACTAGCGGGGGGCAATACGAGCAGTACTTC. As protein: CASSETSGGQYEQYF. The V and J genes are TRBV2 and TRBJ2-7, with 13 nucleotides matching TRBD2. The CDR3 consists of 15 residues. Trimming cost V 3 bases and J 4 bases; bases outside gene matches: 3. Germline V gene lookup returns CDR1 SNHLY and CDR2 FYNNEI. The whole variable domain, filled in from reference TRBV2 and TRBJ2-7, reads EPEVTQTPSHQVTQMGQEVILRCVPISNHLYFYWYRQILGQKVEFLVSFYNNEISEKSEIFDDQFSVERPDGSNFTLKIRSTKLEDSAMYFCASSETSGGQYEQYFGPGTRLTVT.

The chain joins TRBV30 to TRBJ1-1; D may be TRBD1 (6 bases). Trimming took off 0 bases at V and 0 bases at J, with 17 bases between the two ends. Germline V gene sequence: CDR1 GTSNPN, CDR2 SVGIG (reference sequence). This CDR3 spans 17 amino acids. CDR3 bases: TGTGCCTGGAGTGTCGGCAGGGGCGAGAAAATGAACACTGAAGCTTTCTTT. Its protein is CAWSVGRGEKMNTEAFF.

The chain employs TRBV28 and TRBJ2-1, with D possibly TRBD2 on 6 matching bases. CDR1 is MDHEN, CDR2 SYDVKM, per germline. CDR3 length equals 16 residues. V was pared by 2 bases and J by 1 base, with 12 bases between. The CDR3 spells CASSLPSATSYNEQFF. CDR3 DNA: TGTGCCAGCAGTTTACCTAGCGCAACATCCTACAATGAGCAGTTCTTC.

This chain joins TRBV20-1 and TRBJ2-3; no clear D. The CDR3 contains 11 residues. Looked up from germline, CDR1 is DFQATT and CDR2 is SNEGSKA (reference sequence). V gave up 3 bases and J gave up 6 bases, with 7 bases separating them. This CDR3 reads CSASIYDTQYF. The CDR3 DNA follows: TGCAGTGCTAGTATTTATGATACGCAGTATTTT.

This clone was observed a single time. This chain connects TRBV6-4 to TRBJ2-3, with D unresolved. Germline CDR1 MRHNA, CDR2 SNTAGT. V dropped 8 bases and J dropped 1 base, with 16 bases sitting between them. This CDR3 spans 15 amino acids. The CDR3 DNA reads TGTGCCAGCCCCGCCCCCTGGCGGCGCACAGATACGCAGTATTTT. Translation: CASPAPWRRTDTQYF.

The CDR3 DNA follows: TGTGCCAGCAGCTTCGGGTTGAGGGACACCGGGGAGCTGTTTTTT. Translated, it gives CASSFGLRDTGELFF. The gene calls are TRBV7-9 and TRBJ2-2, with D possibly being TRBD2 (5 bases). Trimming stripped 3 bases from V and 3 bases from J, with 11 bases between. Per germline, CDR1 SEHNR and CDR2 FQNEAQ (reference sequence). This CDR3 has 15 residues.

The chain uses TRBV2 and TRBJ2-5; D gene uncertain. The V and J ends lost 6 bases and 6 bases respectively, with 8 bases between them. Germline CDR1 is SNHLY and CDR2 is FYNNEI. This CDR3 comprises 11 residues. The CDR3 bases are TGTGCCAGCAGAACTCCCAAGACCCAGTACTTC. It encodes CASRTPKTQYF.

This clone appeared once. The rearrangement joins TRBV24-1 to TRBJ1-5; 7 bases are a match to TRBD1. The CDR3 contains 18 residues. V dropped 4 bases and J dropped 0; count of bases not matched to a gene: 11. Germline loops: CDR1 KGHDR, CDR2 SFDVKD. In DNA form, the CDR3 reads TGTGCCACCAGTGACCCTACAGACAGGGAACCTAGCAATCAGCCCCAGCATTTT. Encoded protein: CATSDPTDREPSNQPQHF.

The CDR3 DNA reads as TGCAGCGTTGTGCGGGGTGAGACCCAGTACTTC. Protein sequence: CSVVRGETQYF. V and J are TRBV29-1 and TRBJ2-5; D is possibly TRBD2 (6 bases). V lost 4 bases, J lost 5 bases, and 8 bases lay in between. Germline lookup yields CDR1 SQVTM and CDR2 ANQGSEA. The CDR3 extends over 11 amino acids. Using reference TRBV29-1 and TRBJ2-5 for the parts outside the CDR3, the full variable domain is SAVISQKPSRDICQRGTSLTIQCQVDSQVTMMFWYRQQPGQSLTLIATANQGSEATYESGFVIDKFPISRPNLTFSTLTVSNMSPEDSSIYLCSVVRGETQYFGPGTRLLVL.

This clone came up once. This chain connects TRBV11-3 to TRBJ2-3, with D perhaps TRBD2 (5 bases). The CDR3 sequence is 18 residues long. Germline V gene sequence: CDR1 SGHNT, CDR2 YENEEA. Trimming removed 1 base at V and 2 bases at J, with 19 bases between. CDR3 protein: CASSLGSGLTGTTDTQYF. CDR3 DNA sequence: TGTGCCAGCAGCTTAGGATCCGGACTGACTGGAACCACAGATACGCAGTATTTT.

The chain has TRBV7-6 and TRBJ1-1; 7 bases match TRBD1. There are 15 residues in the CDR3. V trimming: 3 bases; J trimming: 4 bases; junction bases outside the gene matches: 8. Germline V gives CDR1 SGHVS, CDR2 FNYEAQ. CDR3 in amino acids: CASSFSPDRATEAFF. Written as DNA, the CDR3 is TGTGCCAGCAGCTTTAGCCCAGACAGGGCCACTGAAGCTTTCTTT.

CDR3 DNA sequence: TGTGCCAGCAGCGCTTCTACGGACAGGGTTAGTGAAAAACTGTTTTTT. Its translation is CASSASTDRVSEKLFF. The gene calls are TRBV5-4 and TRBJ1-4; 8 nucleotides line up with TRBD1. Germline CDR1 is SGHNT and CDR2 is YYREEE (reference sequence). Trimming removed 4 bases from V and 7 bases from J; junction bases left unmatched: 12. This CDR3 has 16 residues.

V gene TRBV4-1 combines with J gene TRBJ1-4; tentatively, D is TRBD1 (5 bases). The length of the CDR3 is 16 residues. Between the trimmed V and J ends, which lost 2 bases and 0 bases, there was a span of 10 bases. Germline V CDR1 and CDR2: MGHRA, YSYEKL. The CDR3 sequence: CASSQIQGTTNEKLFF. The CDR3 DNA follows: TGCGCCAGCAGCCAAATCCAGGGAACAACTAATGAAAAACTGTTTTTT.

Concerning this clone itself: At the DNA level, this CDR3 is encoded by other sequences in the same sample as well. V gene TRBV5-1 combines with J gene TRBJ1-3; TRBD1 might be the D (6 bases). V was pared by 4 bases and J by 3 bases, with 14 bases between. This CDR3 region has 15 residues. CDR1 SGHRS and CDR2 YFSETQ come from the germline V gene. This chain's CDR3 is CASSLAGVSGNTIYF. The CDR3 DNA reads as TGCGCCAGCAGCCTGGCAGGGGTTAGTGGAAACACCATATATTTT.

The V gene is TRBV6-2 or TRBV6-3, the J gene TRBJ1-1; D not resolved. Trimming pared 0 bases from V and 11 bases from J, leaving 10 bases between. Germline values: CDR1 MNHEY, CDR2 SVGEGT. The CDR3 covers 12 residues. The CDR3: CASSYSAESAFF. CDR3 in DNA: TGTGCCAGCAGTTACTCAGCGGAGTCGGCTTTCTTT.

This rearrangement joins TRBV5-1 to TRBJ1-2, with 9 bases matching TRBD1. The CDR3 loop spans 14 amino acids. J lost 7 bases, V lost 1 base, and 5 bases had no gene match. From germline, CDR1 is SGHRS and CDR2 YFSETQ. The CDR3 DNA sequence: TGCGCCAGCAGCTTGTCCCGGGACAGGGTTGGCTACACCTTC. It translates to CASSLSRDRVGYTF.

The chain employs TRBV7-6 and TRBJ1-2; D unclear. The V gene's germline CDR1 is SGHVS and CDR2 FNYEAQ. V was trimmed by 2 bases and J by 4 bases, leaving 5 bases between them. The CDR3 is 12 residues long. The CDR3 sequence is CASSLFGYGYTF. The CDR3 nucleotides read TGTGCCAGCAGCTTATTCGGCTATGGCTACACCTTC.

This clone was recorded once. The chain has TRBV9 and TRBJ2-7; possible D gene TRBD1, 6 bases. CDR1 and CDR2 (germline): SGDLS, YYNGEE. Trimming removed 3 bases at V and 2 bases at J, with 12 bases between. This CDR3 has 14 residues. CDR3 DNA sequence: TGTGCCAGCAGCGCAGGGACATCTCCCTACGAGCAGTACTTC. It specifies CASSAGTSPYEQYF.

A single count supports this clone. The genes are TRBV4-1 and TRBJ1-2, with 8 bases fitting TRBD1. The CDR3 length is 18 residues. Germline V lookup: CDR1 MGHRA, CDR2 YSYEKL. V lost 2 bases, J lost 5 bases, and 16 bases stayed unmatched. The CDR3 DNA reads TGCGCCAGCAGCCAACAGACGCAGGGGGCGCCTTTTTGGTATGGCTACACCTTC. Amino acids: CASSQQTQGAPFWYGYTF.